A selection of T cell receptor beta chains follows, all from one sample in a study of vaccination and CD4 T cells after COVID-19. Antigens of these TCRs are unknown. TCRdb recomputed calls from the PCR reads with MiXCR, one row per CDR3 protein. The repertoire has around 4,000 distinct CDR3 sequences, about 28% of them found once; the top ten carry approximately 48%. The sequencing input was CD4+ T cells from blood, cultured in vitro. The receptors shown here come from a human donor in good health. The CDR3 runs from the conserved cysteine through the conserved F or W. Each record gives: J gene, V gene, D gene, clone size, CDR3 protein, CDR3 DNA. The D gene is left open where the match is weak. Clone size is stated in some rows and not others, as once, few, many or a class when expanded.

TRBJ2-1 | TRBV7-2 | TRBD2 | NA | CASSFGGGIIEQFF | TGTGCCAGCAGCTTCGGGGGGGGTATAATTGAGCAGTTCTTC
TRBJ2-1 | TRBV7-9 | TRBD2 | NA | CASSLAPTSGRANEQFF | TGTGCCAGCAGCTTAGCCCCGACTAGCGGGAGGGCCAATGAGCAGTTCTTC
TRBJ2-5 | TRBV11-3 | TRBD1 | few | CASSLRAGGMETQYF | TGTGCCAGCAGCTTACGGGCAGGGGGCATGGAGACCCAGTACTTC
TRBJ1-1 | TRBV18 | TRBD1 | NA | CASSPTAGTGFDTEAFF | TGTGCCAGCTCACCTACTGCCGGGACAGGGTTTGACACTGAAGCTTTCTTT
TRBJ2-1 | TRBV5-1 | NA | NA | CASSSSGAGLNEQFF | TGCGCCAGCAGCTCCAGTGGGGCGGGGCTCAATGAGCAGTTCTTC
TRBJ1-1 | TRBV5-4 | TRBD1 | NA | CASSLTGTEAFF | TGTGCCAGCAGCCTGACAGGGACTGAAGCTTTCTTT
TRBJ1-5 | TRBV6-2/TRBV6-3 | NA | medium-sized | CASSRPTRAAGNQPQHF | TGTGCCAGCAGTCGACCCACCAGGGCCGCGGGCAATCAGCCCCAGCATTTT
TRBJ2-1 | TRBV27 | NA | few | CASIRTNGDEQFF | TGTGCCAGCATCCGGACTAATGGCGATGAGCAGTTCTTC
TRBJ2-1 | TRBV29-1 | NA | NA | CSVAGDGGNEQFF | TGCAGCGTTGCCGGGGACGGGGGAAATGAGCAGTTCTTC
TRBJ1-5 | TRBV6-1 | NA | NA | CASSRQESEPQHF | TGTGCCAGCAGTCGACAGGAAAGTGAGCCCCAGCATTTT
TRBJ1-2 | TRBV7-3 | NA | NA | CASSVTGSYGYTF | TGTGCCAGCAGCGTCACAGGGTCTTATGGCTACACCTTC
TRBJ1-1 | TRBV9 | NA | few | CASSAVPQGTEAFF | TGTGCCAGCAGCGCCGTACCCCAAGGTACTGAAGCTTTCTTT
TRBJ1-6 | TRBV20-1 | NA | few | CSATHSYNSPLHF | TGCAGTGCTACCCACTCCTATAATTCACCCCTCCACTTT
TRBJ2-7 | TRBV28 | NA | NA | CASTGDGDYEQYF | TGTGCCAGCACCGGGGACGGAGACTACGAGCAGTACTTC
TRBJ2-2 | TRBV19 | NA | once | CASRVGVRTGELFF | TGTGCCAGTAGGGTGGGAGTACGGACCGGGGAGCTGTTTTTT
TRBJ2-3 | TRBV27 | TRBD1 | NA | CASSLRGTGQGSTDTQYF | TGTGCCAGCAGTTTAAGGGGAACGGGACAGGGGAGCACAGATACGCAGTATTTT
TRBJ2-2 | TRBV20-1 | TRBD2 | NA | CSARGGSGTTGELFF | TGCAGTGCTAGAGGGGGTAGCGGGACCACCGGGGAGCTGTTTTTT
TRBJ1-2 | TRBV6-1 | NA | NA | CASSEKIGSMPYGYTF | TGTGCCAGCAGTGAAAAAATAGGGAGCATGCCTTATGGCTACACCTTC
TRBJ2-1 | TRBV20-1 | TRBD1 | NA | CSAVTGASYNEQFF | TGCAGTGCAGTGACAGGGGCCTCCTACAATGAGCAGTTCTTC
TRBJ2-7 | TRBV12-3/TRBV12-4 | NA | NA | CASRAAALAGHEQYF | TGTGCCAGCCGGGCCGCCGCCCTAGCAGGGCACGAGCAGTACTTC
TRBJ1-5 | TRBV19 | NA | NA | CASSPGAGRADRPQHF | TGTGCCAGTAGTCCAGGAGCAGGGAGAGCGGATCGGCCCCAGCATTTT
TRBJ1-1 | TRBV30 | TRBD1 | NA | CAWRRDRNTEAFF | TGTGCCTGGAGGAGGGACAGGAACACTGAAGCTTTCTTT
TRBJ1-1 | TRBV14 | NA | NA | CASSPSTNTEAFF | TGTGCCAGCAGCCCCTCAACGAACACTGAAGCTTTCTTT
TRBJ1-1 | TRBV10-3 | TRBD1 | few | CAISVQGASTEAFF | TGTGCCATCAGTGTCCAGGGGGCGTCCACTGAAGCTTTCTTT
TRBJ1-1 | TRBV18 | NA | NA | CASSPRGVRDTEAFF | TGTGCCAGCTCACCACGGGGGGTACGGGACACTGAAGCTTTCTTT
TRBJ2-7 | TRBV6-1 | NA | few | CASTSKGSDEQYF | TGTGCCAGCACCAGCAAGGGGTCCGACGAGCAGTACTTC
TRBJ2-4 | TRBV28 | TRBD2 | NA | CASSHSGRVLAKNIQYF | TGTGCCAGCAGCCATAGCGGGAGGGTGTTAGCCAAAAACATTCAGTACTTC
TRBJ1-2 | TRBV2 | NA | few | CASVNDAGVGYGYTF | TGTGCCAGCGTAAACGATGCTGGGGTCGGCTATGGCTACACCTTC
TRBJ2-7 | TRBV18 | TRBD1 | NA | CASSRIFGTDSYEQYF | TGTGCCAGCTCACGCATCTTCGGGACAGACTCCTACGAGCAGTACTTC
TRBJ2-3 | TRBV20-1 | TRBD2 | medium-sized | CSARDPTSGRSDTQYF | TGCAGTGCTAGAGACCCGACTAGCGGGAGGTCAGATACGCAGTATTTT
TRBJ2-2 | TRBV7-9 | NA | once | CASSLVGGINTGELFF | TGTGCCAGCAGCTTAGTAGGGGGTATCAACACCGGGGAGCTGTTTTTT
TRBJ1-2 | TRBV19 | TRBD1 | few | CASSLGGHYGYTF | TGTGCCAGTAGTTTAGGGGGCCACTATGGCTACACCTTC
TRBJ1-5 | TRBV7-2 | NA | few | CASSSLTLGPQHF | TGTGCCAGCAGCTCCCTAACCCTGGGGCCCCAGCATTTT
TRBJ1-1 | TRBV5-1 | TRBD1 | NA | CASSYQNRGATEAFF | TGCGCCAGCAGCTACCAGAACAGGGGTGCCACTGAAGCTTTCTTT
TRBJ2-5 | TRBV30 | NA | NA | CAWRGNVAETQYF | TGTGCCTGGAGGGGGAACGTCGCCGAGACCCAGTACTTC
TRBJ2-2 | TRBV19 | NA | NA | CASSISQGYTGELFF | TGTGCCAGTAGTATATCACAGGGCTACACCGGGGAGCTGTTTTTT
TRBJ2-2 | TRBV25-1 | NA | few | CASSLVQGAGELFF | TGTGCCAGCAGCCTAGTACAGGGCGCCGGGGAGCTGTTTTTT
TRBJ1-3 | TRBV4-1 | TRBD1 | NA | CASSQTGTGGLVGNTIYF | TGCGCCAGCAGCCAGACCGGGACAGGGGGACTGGTTGGAAACACCATATATTTT
TRBJ1-1 | TRBV20-1 | NA | NA | CSALHPGREAFF | TGCAGTGCCCTCCACCCGGGCCGTGAAGCTTTCTTT
TRBJ2-2 | TRBV28 | NA | NA | CAGLSNTGELFF | TGTGCCGGTTTGTCCAACACCGGGGAGCTGTTTTTT
TRBJ2-2 | TRBV5-1 | NA | NA | CASRGVPHTGELFF | TGCGCCAGCCGAGGGGTGCCCCACACCGGGGAGCTGTTTTTT
TRBJ2-3 | TRBV2 | TRBD1 | few | CASSSNGQGTDTQYF | TGTGCCAGCAGTTCGAACGGACAGGGCACAGATACGCAGTATTTT
TRBJ2-2 | TRBV24-1 | TRBD2 | NA | CASRGGPGTGELFF | TGTGCCAGTCGGGGGGGGCCAGGCACCGGGGAGCTGTTTTTT
TRBJ2-1 | TRBV7-3 | TRBD2 | NA | CASSLVAGVEQFF | TGTGCCAGCAGCTTAGTAGCGGGAGTTGAGCAGTTCTTC
TRBJ2-7 | TRBV20-1 | NA | few | CSARDMGFGEQYF | TGCAGTGCTAGAGATATGGGATTCGGGGAGCAGTACTTC
TRBJ1-5 | TRBV18 | NA | few | CASSPGVSEAQPQHF | TGTGCCAGCTCACCGGGGGTCTCTGAAGCTCAGCCCCAGCATTTT
TRBJ2-7 | TRBV4-1 | TRBD1 | NA | CASRSPDRDEQYF | TGCGCCAGCAGATCCCCGGACAGGGACGAGCAGTACTTC
TRBJ1-5 | TRBV20-1 | TRBD1 | medium-sized | CSAPTGRNQPQHF | TGCAGTGCTCCGACAGGGCGCAATCAGCCCCAGCATTTT
TRBJ2-3 | TRBV12-3/TRBV12-4 | TRBD2 | NA | CASSLIAGVVDTQYF | TGTGCCAGCAGTTTAATAGCGGGGGTGGTGGATACGCAGTATTTT
TRBJ1-5 | TRBV7-2 | NA | NA | CASSHEGGSGEPQHF | TGTGCCAGCAGCCATGAGGGCGGGTCTGGTGAGCCCCAGCATTTT
TRBJ2-5 | TRBV5-6 | TRBD2 | NA | CASSSSGGAIETQYF | TGTGCCAGCAGCTCCAGCGGGGGGGCGATAGAGACCCAGTACTTC
TRBJ2-7 | TRBV6-2/TRBV6-3 | NA | NA | CASSYVDEQYF | TGTGCCAGCAGTTACGTGGACGAGCAGTACTTC
TRBJ1-1 | TRBV11-3 | NA | NA | CASSLGRGMNTEAFF | TGTGCCAGCAGCTTAGGCCGAGGCATGAACACTGAAGCTTTCTTT
TRBJ1-3 | TRBV6-1 | NA | NA | CASSSQGGNTIYF | TGTGCCAGCAGCTCCCAAGGTGGAAACACCATATATTTT